These 30 T cell receptor beta chains came from one sample sequenced in a study of OX40 agonist ivuxolimab in advanced cancers. Data came from immunoSEQ multiplex PCR; TCRdb stores just in-frame clones and leaves some out. The sample lists about 76,000 clones, roughly nine tenths occurring once. The sample in question was CD4+ or CD8+ T cells sorted from blood, obtained in a trial of the OX40 agonist ivuxolimab. Receptors originate from an adult with an advanced solid tumor such as melanoma, head and neck, liver or kidney cancer.

This clone was seen only a few times. The rearrangement links TRBV19 to TRBJ1-5; weak D call: TRBD1 (5 bases). The length of the CDR3 is 15 residues. Germline CDR1 is LNHDA and CDR2 is SQIVND (reference sequence). Trimming stripped 10 bases from V and 8 bases from J, with 24 bases between. In nucleotides, the CDR3 is TGTGCCACAAACATGGCAGGGTCGCTTTTGGAGCCCCAGCATTTT. This encodes CATNMAGSLLEPQHF.

This CDR3 reads CARRASGNEQFF. CDR3 DNA: TGCGCCAGAAGGGCTAGCGGGAATGAGCAGTTCTTC. The gene calls are TRBV4-3 and TRBJ2-1; 8 nucleotides align to TRBD2. V shed 9 bases and J 7 bases; nucleotides not matched to a gene: 5. Germline V gene sequence: CDR1 LGHNA, CDR2 YSLEER. This CDR3 is 12 amino acids long.

The rearrangement uses TRBV4-2 and TRBJ1-4, with a tentative D call TRBD1 (6 bases). The CDR3 runs to 17 residues. V dropped 4 bases and J dropped 4 bases, with 19 bases sitting between them. Germline CDR1 and CDR2: LGHNA and YNFKEQ. The CDR3 reads CASSPEGNRAGNEKLFF. DNA of the CDR3: TGTGCCAGCAGCCCCGAAGGTAACAGGGCCGGTAATGAAAAACTGTTTTTT.

The J gene is TRBJ2-7, the V gene TRBV30, with D perhaps being TRBD1 or TRBD2 (6 bases each). Germline-derived CDR1 and CDR2 are GTSNPN and SVGIG (reference sequence). The V and J ends lost 2 bases and 2 bases respectively, with 10 bases between them. This CDR3 region has 13 residues. The CDR3 sequence: CAWSNGGAYEQYF. Written as DNA, the CDR3 is TGTGCCTGGAGTAACGGGGGCGCCTACGAGCAGTACTTC.

This clone showed up just once. This chain uses TRBV1 with TRBJ1-4; the table names TRBD1, a call not compared with the DNA. TRBV1 is labeled a pseudogene. The CDR3 has 16 residues. CDR3 sequence: CTSSHVGGQGDEKLFF. The CDR3 DNA follows: TGCACCAGCAGCCACGTAGGGGGACAGGGGGATGAAAAACTGTTTTTT.

The chain joins TRBV28 to TRBJ2-7; D is uncertain. Trimming shortened V by 5 bases and J by 4 bases, and 12 bases separated the two germline ends. The CDR3 has 13 amino acids. Germline CDR1 MDHEN, CDR2 SYDVKM. CDR3 amino acids: CASSPSRRYEQYF. CDR3 DNA: TGTGCCAGCAGTCCATCCCGGCGATACGAGCAGTACTTC.

The chain links TRBV6-5 to TRBJ1-2; D gene unclear. CDR1 and CDR2 from the germline V gene are MNHEY and SVGAGI. Trimming stripped 6 bases from V and 6 bases from J, with 11 bases between. The CDR3 has 12 amino acids. The CDR3 reads CASSHLGDGYTF. As DNA, the CDR3 is TGTGCCAGCAGCCACCTCGGGGATGGCTACACCTTC.

J is TRBJ2-1 and V is TRBV2; the match to TRBD2 covers 9 bases. This CDR3 is built from 14 residues. Losses at the gene ends were 4 bases for V and 8 bases for J; bases not matched to a gene: 6. The germline CDR1 and CDR2 sequences are SNHLY and FYNNEI. The CDR3 is CASSVSSGTYEQFF. The CDR3 DNA reads as TGTGCCAGCAGTGTTTCTAGCGGGACCTATGAGCAGTTCTTC. The full variable domain, in which reference TRBV2 and TRBJ2-1 provide the parts outside the CDR3, is EPEVTQTPSHQVTQMGQEVILRCVPISNHLYFYWYRQILGQKVEFLVSFYNNEISEKSEIFDDQFSVERPDGSNFTLKIRSTKLEDSAMYFCASSVSSGTYEQFFGPGTRLTVL.

The rearrangement uses TRBV5-1 and TRBJ1-1, with 7 bases that match TRBD1. V lost 3 bases and J lost 0; bases outside the gene matches: 5. There are 15 residues in the CDR3. The V gene's germline CDR1 is SGHRS and CDR2 YFSETQ. Here the CDR3 DNA reads TGCGCCAGCAGCTCAAGGACAGGCTTGAACACTGAAGCTTTCTTT. It is translated as CASSSRTGLNTEAFF.

This chain connects TRBV5-1 to TRBJ1-3, with a weak D call TRBD1 (5 bases). Trimming took off 2 bases at V and 8 bases at J, with 17 bases between the two ends. The germline gives CDR1 SGHRS, CDR2 YFSETQ. The CDR3 is 15 residues long. In DNA, the CDR3 is TGCGCCAGCAGCTTTAAACCTCAGGGTCCGGACACCATATATTTT. It encodes CASSFKPQGPDTIYF.

The chain uses TRBV5-3 and TRBJ2-7; tentatively, D is TRBD2 (6 bases). TRBV5-3 is an ORF, and what it does is uncertain. Deletions cut 8 bases from V and 4 bases from J, with 31 bases between. This CDR3 region has 18 residues. The CDR3 here is CASLTVAEGLQVRYEQYV. DNA of the CDR3: TGTGCCAGCCTAACCGTTGCGGAGGGGTTACAGGTTCGATACGAGCAGTACGTC.

This sequence joins TRBV5-1 and TRBJ2-3, with 8 bases identical to TRBD2. V lost 2 bases to trimming and J lost 2 bases; unmatched junction nucleotides: 7. Germline CDR1 is SGHRS and CDR2 is YFSETQ. The CDR3 is made up of 16 amino acids. The chain's CDR3 is CASSFTAGGATDTQYF. The CDR3, as DNA: TGCGCCAGCAGCTTCACGGCGGGGGGCGCCACAGATACGCAGTATTTT.

The V and J genes are TRBV11-2 and TRBJ2-3, with 9 bases matching TRBD2. Per the germline V gene, CDR1 is SGHAT and CDR2 is FQNNGV. This CDR3 comprises 16 residues. After removal of 5 bases from V and 2 bases from J, the junction contained 8 bases not matched to a gene. CDR3 sequence: CASSHPGGRATDTQYF. CDR3 nucleotide sequence: TGTGCCAGCAGCCACCCCGGCGGGAGGGCCACAGATACGCAGTATTTT.

This chain uses TRBV7-8 with TRBJ1-2; no firm D call. Germline-derived CDR1 and CDR2 are SGHVS and FQNEAQ. The CDR3 sequence is 14 residues long. The V gene lost 1 base and the J gene lost 3 bases, with 9 bases spanning the gap. CDR3: CASSLGIDYYGYTF. Here the CDR3 DNA reads TGTGCCAGCAGCTTAGGGATCGATTACTATGGCTACACCTTC.

The V and J genes are TRBV6-5 and TRBJ1-5, with D maybe TRBD1 (5 bases). Per germline, CDR1 MNHEY and CDR2 SVGAGI. The CDR3 length is 13 residues. V lost 2 bases and J lost 6, with 8 bases in between. CDR3 region: CASSYDSGQPQHF. In nucleotides, the CDR3 is TGTGCCAGCAGTTACGACAGCGGTCAGCCCCAGCATTTT.

V usage is TRBV7-2 and J usage is TRBJ2-1; 7 nucleotides match TRBD1. V shed 3 bases and J 7 bases; nucleotides not matched to a gene: 9. CDR1 is SGHTA and CDR2 is FQGNSA in the germline V gene. The CDR3 is 15 residues long. CDR3 protein: CASSFLQGLSNEQFF. The CDR3 nucleotides read TGTGCCAGCAGCTTTTTACAGGGGCTATCGAATGAGCAGTTCTTC.

CDR3 DNA sequence: TGTGCCAGCAGCGATCCCAGACCCCAAACTGGCTACACCTTC. Protein: CASSDPRPQTGYTF. The chain employs TRBV2 and TRBJ1-2; no firm D call. The ends were cut back, 6 bases at V and 7 bases at J, with 18 bases in the middle. Germline lookup yields CDR1 SNHLY and CDR2 FYNNEI. The CDR3 runs 14 residues.

The rearrangement uses TRBV28 and TRBJ1-3; D gene ambiguous. Trimming shortened V by 3 bases and J by 5 bases, and 8 bases separated the two germline ends. CDR1 is MDHEN and CDR2 is SYDVKM in the germline V gene. The CDR3 spans 13 residues. The CDR3 is CASSLGLRNTIYF. The DNA for the CDR3 is TGTGCCAGCAGTTTGGGCCTTCGAAACACCATATATTTT.

V usage is TRBV27 and J usage is TRBJ1-6, with a tentative D call TRBD1 (5 bases). The CDR3 is 12 residues long. Germline V gene data show CDR1 as MNHEY and CDR2 as SMNVEV (reference sequence). The germline V and J ends were trimmed by 5 bases and 9 bases, with 8 bases remaining between them. The CDR3 here is CASSTQGSPLHF. The CDR3 DNA reads as TGTGCCAGCAGTACTCAGGGTTCACCCCTCCACTTT.

This clone was picked up one time. V usage is TRBV11-1 and J usage is TRBJ2-1; D is possibly TRBD2 (5 bases). The CDR3 consists of 15 residues. Germline V gene sequence: CDR1 SGHAT, CDR2 FQDESV (reference sequence). Trimming shortened V by 2 bases and J by 5 bases, and 13 bases separated the two germline ends. CDR3 loop: CASSLLSSSNNEQFF. The CDR3 DNA is TGTGCCAGCAGCTTATTGTCTAGCTCAAACAATGAGCAGTTCTTC.

This clone was picked up a small number of times. The chain is built from TRBV6-5 and TRBJ1-2; D possibly corresponds to TRBD1 (6 bases). Germline V lookup: CDR1 MNHEY, CDR2 SVGAGI. Trimming stripped 6 bases from V and 4 bases from J, with 18 bases between. The length of the CDR3 is 15 residues. This CDR3 is CASRYDRRGGYGYTF. The CDR3 nucleotides read TGTGCCAGCAGATACGACAGGAGGGGGGGCTATGGCTACACCTTC.

V usage is TRBV5-6 and J usage is TRBJ2-3; 8 bases map to TRBD2. Germline values: CDR1 SGHDT, CDR2 YYEEEE. V gave up 3 bases and J gave up 0 bases; unmatched junction bases: 3. The CDR3 is 15 residues long. As DNA, the CDR3 is TGTGCCAGCAGCTCCCCTAGCGGGAGCACAGATACGCAGTATTTT. As protein: CASSSPSGSTDTQYF.

This chain connects TRBV6-5 to TRBJ1-4, with D perhaps TRBD1 (6 bases). Germline CDR1 and CDR2: MNHEY and SVGAGI. With 0 bases removed from V and 0 bases from J, the gap between germline ends came to 8 bases. The CDR3 has 16 amino acids. Here the CDR3 DNA reads TGTGCCAGCAGTTACTCGACAGGCGCAACTAATGAAAAACTGTTTTTT. Translation gives CASSYSTGATNEKLFF.

The J gene is TRBJ2-7, the V gene TRBV6-1, with D possibly being TRBD1 (5 bases). The CDR3 has 13 amino acids. V lost 10 bases to trimming and J lost 4 bases, with 17 bases between them. The V gene's germline CDR1 is MNHNS and CDR2 SASEGT. The CDR3 region is CAITQVAPYEQYF. The CDR3 nucleotides are TGTGCCATTACACAGGTGGCCCCGTACGAGCAGTACTTC.

V gene TRBV7-2 combines with J gene TRBJ1-5; D gene unclear. Germline loops: CDR1 SGHTA, CDR2 FQGNSA. The CDR3 loop spans 12 amino acids. Trimming shortened V by 1 base and J by 5 bases, and 3 bases separated the two germline ends. CDR3 sequence: CASSLDHQPQHF. The CDR3, as DNA: TGTGCCAGCAGCTTAGACCATCAGCCCCAGCATTTT.

This chain uses TRBV6-1 with TRBJ1-1, with D maybe TRBD1 (5 bases). V dropped 6 bases and J dropped 1 base, with 9 bases sitting between them. The germline CDR1 and CDR2 sequences are MNHNS and SASEGT. The CDR3 runs 13 residues. The CDR3, as DNA: TGTGCCAGCAGCCAGAGGGGGAACACTGAAGCTTTCTTT. Translation: CASSQRGNTEAFF.

This clone was detected a few times. The CDR3 nucleotides are TGTGCCAGCAGCTTAGGTAGCGGGGGGACTTACGAGCAGTACTTC. This gives the protein CASSLGSGGTYEQYF. The chain joins TRBV11-2 to TRBJ2-7; 10 bases fit TRBD2. The CDR3 runs to 15 residues. The J segment lost 4 bases and the V segment lost 1 base, leaving 4 bases of the junction unmatched. The germline gives CDR1 SGHAT, CDR2 FQNNGV. Together with reference TRBV11-2 and TRBJ2-7, the CDR3 gives the full variable domain: EAGVAQSPRYKIIEKRQSVAFWCNPISGHATLYWYQQILGQGPKLLIQFQNNGVVDDSQLPKDRFSAERLKGVDSTLKIQPAKLEDSAVYLCASSLGSGGTYEQYFGPGTRLTVT.

The chain links TRBV6-5 to TRBJ1-1; 7 positions match TRBD1. The trim removed 6 bases at V and 4 bases at J, leaving 5 bases unmatched. Germline values: CDR1 MNHEY, CDR2 SVGAGI. This CDR3 spans 13 amino acids. CDR3 amino acids: CASSLQGITEAFF. The CDR3 DNA sequence: TGTGCCAGCAGCCTACAGGGGATCACTGAAGCTTTCTTT.

V gene TRBV30 combines with J gene TRBJ1-2; tentatively, D is TRBD1 (6 bases). Germline V gives CDR1 GTSNPN, CDR2 SVGIG (reference sequence). The CDR3 length is 15 residues. Trimming pared 0 bases from V and 1 base from J, leaving 12 bases between. CDR3: CAWSVGGGFNYGYTF. Written as DNA, the CDR3 is TGTGCCTGGAGTGTAGGGGGAGGTTTTAACTATGGCTACACCTTC.

The sample holds a few counts of this clone. The rearrangement links TRBV5-1 to TRBJ2-6; 14 bases line up with TRBD2. Germline CDR1 reads SGHRS; CDR2 reads YFSETQ. The CDR3 sequence is 18 residues long. J lost 4 bases, V lost 4 bases, and 7 bases had no gene match. The CDR3 here is CASSLGTSGSGGANVLTF. Written as DNA, the CDR3 is TGCGCCAGCAGCCTGGGGACTAGCGGGAGCGGCGGGGCCAACGTCCTGACTTTC.